The rows below give T cell receptor beta chains drawn from one sample of a study of T-cell memory formation after mild COVID-19. Each CDR3 protein gets one entry after TCRdb re-called the 5' RACE reads with MiXCR. The sample includes about 340,000 distinct CDR3 sequences, approximately 12% of them seen just once. Sequences were obtained from PBMCs or a T cell subset sorted from them (not recorded which). The receptor set was obtained from a man between 18 and 35 years old who had mild COVID-19 (a few samples of this study predate the infection). Cell type and time point are not known. The CDR3 runs from the conserved cysteine through the conserved F or W. D genes are given only for firm matches. A clone size is listed for some rows: how often the clone was seen (once, few, many), or a class if it is expanded.

V gene,clone size,J gene,D gene,CDR3 protein,CDR3 DNA
TRBV7-2,many,TRBJ2-7,NA,CASSTTFSYEQYF,TGTGCCAGCAGCACCACATTCTCCTACGAGCAGTACTTC
TRBV7-2,NA,TRBJ1-5,NA,CASSIDRQGTQHF,TGTGCCAGCAGCATAGACCGCCAAGGGACCCAGCATTTT
TRBV5-6,NA,TRBJ2-2,NA,CASSLITMNTGELFF,TGTGCCAGCAGCTTGATCACGATGAACACCGGGGAGCTGTTTTTT
TRBV7-3,NA,TRBJ1-2,TRBD1,CASSLTGDRGGYTF,TGTGCCAGCAGCTTAACGGGGGACAGAGGTGGCTACACCTTC
TRBV13,few,TRBJ2-7,NA,CASSPRRSTYEQYF,TGTGCCAGCAGCCCTAGGAGATCGACCTACGAGCAGTACTTC
TRBV20-1,NA,TRBJ2-5,TRBD2,CSAETSGGWETQYF,TGCAGTGCGGAGACTAGCGGGGGATGGGAGACCCAGTACTTC
TRBV6-2/TRBV6-3,NA,TRBJ2-1,TRBD2,CASSYLGLGRYNEQFF,TGTGCCAGCAGTTACCTGGGACTAGGCCGATACAATGAGCAGTTCTTC
TRBV4-1,few,TRBJ2-4,TRBD1,CASSQGAATGLGNIQYF,TGCGCCAGCAGCCAAGGAGCCGCGACAGGGTTGGGAAACATTCAGTACTTC
TRBV6-5,few,TRBJ1-2,TRBD1,CASSYALGQGYGYTF,TGTGCCAGCAGTTACGCTCTGGGACAGGGCTACGGCTACACCTTC
TRBV10-3,many,TRBJ2-5,TRBD2,CATGGLTEETQYF,TGTGCCACGGGAGGGCTGACGGAAGAGACCCAGTACTTC
TRBV20-1,NA,TRBJ2-5,NA,CSAFLPGHPVVQYF,TGCAGTGCTTTCCTGCCGGGACACCCCGTGGTCCAGTACTTC
TRBV7-9,NA,TRBJ1-5,NA,CASSPDGDLNQPQHF,TGTGCCAGCAGCCCCGACGGGGACCTCAATCAGCCCCAGCATTTT
TRBV18,NA,TRBJ2-5,TRBD1,CASSPGRGLETQYF,TGTGCCAGCTCACCAGGCAGGGGGCTGGAGACCCAGTACTTC
TRBV27,few,TRBJ2-5,NA,CASSSRVSETQYF,TGTGCCAGCAGTTCTCGGGTATCAGAGACCCAGTACTTC
TRBV28,NA,TRBJ1-6,TRBD1,CASSPPLGTGGNSPLHF,TGTGCCAGCAGTCCCCCCCTTGGGACAGGGGGCAATTCACCCCTCCACTTT
TRBV6-1,NA,TRBJ1-2,NA,CASSEATETHGYTF,TGTGCCAGCAGTGAAGCAACCGAAACTCATGGCTACACCTTC
TRBV5-1,many,TRBJ2-3,TRBD1,CASSSTGQGALTDTQYF,TGCGCCAGCAGCTCCACCGGACAGGGAGCACTCACAGATACGCAGTATTTT
TRBV11-2,once,TRBJ2-3,TRBD2,CASRSGGANQHTQYF,TGTGCCAGCAGATCCGGGGGGGCCAATCAGCATACGCAGTATTTT
TRBV24-1,few,TRBJ1-1,NA,CATSDPANRVATEAFF,TGTGCCACCAGTGACCCCGCCAACAGGGTCGCCACTGAAGCTTTCTTT
TRBV18,NA,TRBJ2-1,TRBD2,CASSPPAGAPHYNEQFF,TGTGCCAGCTCACCCCCAGCGGGGGCCCCTCACTACAATGAGCAGTTCTTC
TRBV5-1,few,TRBJ1-2,NA,CASSGSGRGNYGYTF,TGCGCCAGCAGCGGTAGTGGAAGGGGCAACTATGGCTACACCTTC
TRBV4-1,few,TRBJ1-4,NA,CASSQVLQGREKLFF,TGCGCCAGCAGCCAAGTTTTGCAGGGTCGTGAAAAACTGTTTTTT
TRBV6-6,few,TRBJ2-3,TRBD2,CASRLAGGLDTQYF,TGTGCCAGTCGACTAGCGGGGGGGTTGGATACGCAGTATTTT
TRBV4-3,few,TRBJ1-2,NA,CASSQPGGAGSNYGYTF,TGCGCCAGCAGCCAACCCGGGGGAGCGGGTAGCAACTATGGCTACACCTTC
TRBV20-1,NA,TRBJ1-2,NA,CSASAKQGYDYGYTF,TGCAGTGCTAGCGCTAAACAGGGATACGACTATGGCTACACCTTC
TRBV4-2,NA,TRBJ1-2,TRBD1,CASSQTPGQRHYGYTF,TGTGCCAGCAGCCAAACTCCGGGACAGCGACACTATGGCTACACCTTC
TRBV5-1,NA,TRBJ1-6,TRBD1,CASSLGGQGIFSPLHF,TGCGCCAGCAGCTTGGGGGGACAGGGGATCTTCTCACCCCTCCACTTT
TRBV7-8,few,TRBJ2-1,NA,CASSAWINNEQFF,TGTGCCAGCAGCGCCTGGATCAACAATGAGCAGTTCTTC
TRBV29-1,NA,TRBJ2-5,NA,CSVEIRSKETQYF,TGCAGCGTTGAAATCCGGAGCAAAGAGACCCAGTACTTC
TRBV7-2,NA,TRBJ1-1,NA,CASSTRASTEAFF,TGTGCCAGCAGCACCAGGGCTAGCACTGAAGCTTTCTTT
TRBV7-6,NA,TRBJ2-5,TRBD2,CASSLGPSGFQETQYF,TGTGCCAGCAGCTTAGGGCCTAGCGGGTTTCAAGAGACCCAGTACTTC
TRBV7-6,NA,TRBJ2-3,NA,CASSLAPRERDSATDTQYF,TGTGCCAGCAGCTTAGCGCCTCGGGAGCGGGACAGCGCCACTGATACGCAGTATTTT
TRBV6-5,NA,TRBJ2-7,NA,CASSYSFREYEQYF,TGTGCCAGCAGTTACTCCTTCAGGGAATACGAGCAGTACTTC
TRBV24-1,NA,TRBJ1-1,TRBD1,CATSDVGTAEAFF,TGTGCCACCAGTGATGTAGGGACAGCTGAAGCTTTCTTT
TRBV7-8,NA,TRBJ2-3,TRBD2,CASSYGLADTQYF,TGTGCCAGCAGCTATGGACTAGCGGATACGCAGTATTTT
TRBV6-5,NA,TRBJ2-3,TRBD2,CASIETSGGTDTQYF,TGTGCCAGCATCGAGACTAGCGGAGGCACAGATACGCAGTATTTT
TRBV7-3,few,TRBJ2-3,TRBD1,CASSLTGDSQDTQYF,TGTGCCAGCAGCTTAACGGGGGACAGTCAGGATACGCAGTATTTT
TRBV20-1,few,TRBJ1-2,NA,CSASEGNYGYTF,TGCAGTGCTAGCGAGGGAAACTATGGCTACACCTTC
TRBV20-1,NA,TRBJ2-2,NA,CSARGGGELFF,TGCAGTGCTAGAGGTGGCGGGGAGCTGTTTTTT
TRBV7-2,once,TRBJ1-2,NA,CDSSWAGRSINYGYTF,TGTGACAGCAGCTGGGCGGGAAGGTCTATTAACTATGGCTACACCTTC
TRBV4-3,NA,TRBJ2-2,NA,CASSQDLRTGTGELFF,TGCGCCAGCAGCCAGGACTTGCGGACCGGGACCGGGGAGCTGTTTTTT
TRBV27,few,TRBJ1-2,TRBD1,CASSSGTGAMNYGYTF,TGTGCCAGCAGTTCAGGGACAGGGGCAATGAACTATGGCTACACCTTC
TRBV25-1,few,TRBJ2-3,NA,CASSEYNTDTQYF,TGTGCCAGCAGTGAATATAACACAGATACGCAGTATTTT
TRBV5-1,NA,TRBJ2-3,TRBD2,CASSLGSGGATDTQYF,TGCGCCAGCAGCTTAGGGAGCGGGGGGGCCACAGATACGCAGTATTTT
TRBV3-1,few,TRBJ2-1,NA,CASSQGRSSYNEQFF,TGTGCCAGCAGCCAAGGACGGAGCTCCTACAATGAGCAGTTCTTC
TRBV29-1,NA,TRBJ2-3,TRBD1,CSSEGDRGLLSTDTQYF,TGCAGCTCCGAGGGGGACAGGGGGCTGTTGAGCACAGATACGCAGTATTTT
TRBV29-1,once,TRBJ1-2,NA,CSVTLGVNYGYTF,TGCAGCGTTACCCTGGGAGTTAACTATGGCTACACCTTC
TRBV19,NA,TRBJ1-1,NA,CASSFRTENTEAFF,TGTGCCAGTAGCTTCCGGACAGAGAACACTGAAGCTTTCTTT
TRBV4-3,few,TRBJ2-3,TRBD2,CASSRNGGGGTDTQYF,TGCGCCAGCAGCCGGAATGGCGGGGGGGGCACAGATACGCAGTATTTT
TRBV2,many,TRBJ2-7,NA,CASTQGGHLYEQYF,TGTGCCAGCACTCAGGGGGGACACCTATACGAGCAGTACTTC
TRBV6-4,few,TRBJ2-2,TRBD2,CVDRRGSNTGELFF,TGTGTCGACCGGCGGGGGAGCAACACCGGGGAGCTGTTTTTT
TRBV4-1,NA,TRBJ2-7,NA,CASSRGSGSYEQYF,TGCGCCAGCAGCCGAGGTAGCGGCTCCTACGAGCAGTACTTC
TRBV20-1,many,TRBJ1-6,NA,CSARTRKVSYNSPLHF,TGCAGTGCTAGGACTCGGAAGGTGTCCTATAATTCACCCCTCCACTTT
TRBV7-8,few,TRBJ2-7,TRBD2,CASSTRTSGGAYEQYF,TGTGCCAGCAGCACTCGGACTAGCGGAGGGGCCTACGAGCAGTACTTC
TRBV12-3/TRBV12-4,few,TRBJ1-2,NA,CASSPGGTLRGYTF,TGTGCCAGCAGCCCTGGGGGGACCCTCCGTGGCTACACCTTC
TRBV6-6,NA,TRBJ1-5,TRBD1,CASRSRQGGNQPQHF,TGTGCCAGCAGGTCCCGACAGGGCGGCAATCAGCCCCAGCATTTT
TRBV7-9,few,TRBJ1-1,NA,CASSFGVGPTEAFF,TGTGCCAGCAGCTTCGGGGTGGGGCCCACTGAAGCTTTCTTT